These 9 T cell receptor beta chains came from one sample sequenced in a study of tumor-infiltrating lymphocytes in primary liver carcinoma. Total RNA (around 0.45 ug) served as template for TCR beta cDNA synthesis primed by a constant-region primer. Three nested multiplex PCR rounds, a slightly modified ARM-PCR, produced the libraries for TCR beta. With TRBV1-TRBV30 forward primers and a C-beta reverse primer, the first two PCR rounds were run for nine to eleven cycles each. TCRdb reanalysed the multiplex PCR reads using MiXCR and keeps one entry per CDR3 protein. The table shows a few hundred thousand distinct CDR3 sequences, with 58% occurring only once. Unsorted whole blood served as the source of blood RNA, and germline DNA was extracted as well. The sequencing input was peripheral blood. The receptor set was obtained from a woman in her 30s with primary liver carcinoma and hepatitis B virus infection.

This clonotype was recorded a few times. V usage is TRBV12-3 or TRBV12-4 and J usage is TRBJ1-1; D ambiguous. V was pared by 6 bases and J by 3 bases, with 14 bases between. The CDR3 spans 14 residues. The CDR3: CASSYHPPDTEAFF. The CDR3 DNA sequence: TGTGCCAGCAGCTATCACCCCCCGGACACTGAAGCTTTCTTT.

Notes on this clonotype: The junction does not match germline at one end; this may be a read error. The V call is TRBV29-1, the J call TRBJ1-1; the D is unclear. The CDR3 has 12 residues. Germline CDR1 and CDR2: SQVTM and ANQGSEA. The DNA for the CDR3 is TGCAGCGTGGTATCAGGAGGAACTGTAGCTTTCTTT. Translating it yields CSVVSGGTVAFF.

Concerning this clonotype itself: A much larger clone sits a single nucleotide away, making a read error possible. The chain employs TRBV12-3 or TRBV12-4 and TRBJ2-6; possibly TRBD2 for D (6 bases). The CDR3 is 15 residues long. For the CDR3, the DNA is TGTGCCAGCGATCGGGGAAGCTCGGGGGTCAACGTCCTGACTTTC. It encodes CASDRGSSGVNVLTF.

In its sample, this clonotype was seen many times. The chain has TRBV4-3 and TRBJ2-7; D is perhaps TRBD2 (6 bases). The CDR3 has 14 residues. V lost 0 bases and J lost 6, with 12 bases in between. From germline, CDR1 is LGHNA and CDR2 YSLEER. The CDR3 sequence: CASSQESGASEQYF. CDR3 nucleotides: TGCGCCAGCAGCCAAGAGTCGGGAGCTTCCGAGCAGTACTTC.

A note on this clonotype: The final CDR3 position lacks the conserved phenylalanine or tryptophan, pointing to a likely read error. V usage is TRBV4-3 and J usage is TRBJ2-3; D is perhaps TRBD1 (7 bases). The CDR3 sequence is 15 residues long. The germline gives CDR1 LGHNA, CDR2 YSLEER. DNA for the CDR3: TGTGCCAGCATCCAGCGGACAGGTAGCGGAGATACGCAGTATTTA. This gives the protein CASIQRTGSGDTQYL.

In regard to this clonotype: Given the absence of the conserved phenylalanine or tryptophan at the CDR3 end, a read error is likely. V usage is TRBV5-6 and J usage is TRBJ1-2; no reliable D call. V lost 3 bases and J lost 0, with 3 bases in between. The CDR3 contains 12 residues. The germline CDR1 and CDR2 sequences are SGHDT and YYEEEE. CDR3 loop: CASSSTNYGYTS. In DNA, the CDR3 is TGTGCCAGCAGCTCCACTAACTATGGCTACACCTCC.

Remarks on this clonotype: This CDR3 is missing its conserved last phenylalanine or tryptophan, likely due to a read error. Here the CDR3 DNA reads TGTGCCAGCAGCTATATCGGGACTAGTGGCAATGAGCAGTTCTTA. Translating it yields CASSYIGTSGNEQFL. The chain carries TRBV11-2 and TRBJ2-1, with 8 bases identical to TRBD2. The V gene's germline CDR1 is SGHAT and CDR2 FQNNGV. The CDR3 totals 15 residues. With V trimmed by 4 bases and J by 6 bases, 8 bases remained unmatched.

The chain carries TRBV12-3 or TRBV12-4 and TRBJ2-7; no definite D call. CDR3 length: 11 residues. V gave up 5 bases and J gave up 6 bases, with 8 bases separating them. CDR3 loop: CASSPTVEQYF. The CDR3 region has the DNA TGTGCCAGCAGTCCCACGGTCGAGCAGTACTTC.

Remarks on this clonotype: This could be a read error, since a much larger clone is one nucleotide away. This chain connects TRBV12-3 or TRBV12-4 to TRBJ2-1; D is unresolved. V shed 7 bases and J shed 10 bases, with 14 bases lying between them. The CDR3 runs 12 residues. The CDR3 protein is CASNSKVAEQFF. CDR3 DNA sequence: TGTGCCAGCAACTCTAAGGTCGCGGAGCAGTTCTTC.